This is a list of T cell receptor beta chains from one sample in a study of OX40 agonist ivuxolimab in advanced cancers. Method: immunoSEQ multiplex PCR; TCRdb's copy keeps in-frame clones and lacks some. Among 45,000 or so clones listed, around 82% were seen once. Material: CD4+ or CD8+ T cells sorted from blood, obtained in a trial of the OX40 agonist ivuxolimab. All receptors come from an adult with an advanced solid tumor such as melanoma, head and neck, liver or kidney cancer. Each CDR3 is given with its conserved first and last residue. D genes are given only for firm matches. Not every row has a clone size; where given, it reads once, few, many or a size class.

CDR3: CASSVRSREDTQYF
DNA: TGTGCCAGCAGTGTAAGAAGTCGGGAAGATACGCAGTATTTT
J: TRBJ2-3
V: TRBV2
size: once
D: NA

CDR3: CASSLDAFSPLHF
DNA: TGTGCCAGCAGCTTAGATGCGTTTAGTCCCCTCCACTTT
J: TRBJ1-6
V: TRBV7-9
size: NA
D: NA

CDR3: CASSHDRVSQPQHF
DNA: TGTGCCAGCAGCCACGACAGGGTCAGTCAGCCCCAGCATTTT
J: TRBJ1-5
V: TRBV9
size: few
D: TRBD1

CDR3: CASSIDRAGRGGYTF
DNA: TGTGCCAGTAGTATAGATCGGGCAGGGAGAGGTGGCTACACCTTC
J: TRBJ1-2
V: TRBV19
size: NA
D: NA

CDR3: CASSLSRGGYTF
DNA: TGTGCCAGCAGTTTATCCCGCGGAGGCTACACCTTC
J: TRBJ1-2
V: TRBV28
size: NA
D: NA

CDR3: CAWNLGLGDETQYF
DNA: TGTGCCTGGAATCTGGGACTAGGGGATGAGACCCAGTACTTC
J: TRBJ2-5
V: TRBV30
size: NA
D: TRBD2

CDR3: CASNPQGVSSYGYTF
DNA: TGTGCCAGCAATCCACAGGGGGTATCCTCCTATGGCTACACCTTC
J: TRBJ1-2
V: TRBV5-5
size: NA
D: TRBD1

CDR3: CASSPGTIRSGNTIYF
DNA: TGTGCTAGCAGCCCCGGGACGATTCGTTCTGGAAACACCATATATTTT
J: TRBJ1-3
V: TRBV7-7
size: NA
D: NA

CDR3: CASSIDGSYNEQFF
DNA: TGTGCCAGTAGTATTGACGGTTCCTACAATGAGCAGTTCTTC
J: TRBJ2-1
V: TRBV19
size: NA
D: NA

CDR3: CASSSLWGYEQYF
DNA: TGTGCCAGCAGCTCTCTGTGGGGCTACGAGCAGTACTTC
J: TRBJ2-7
V: TRBV28
size: NA
D: NA

CDR3: CASSASLEDTQYF
DNA: TGTGCCAGCAGCGCCTCCCTCGAGGATACGCAGTATTTT
J: TRBJ2-3
V: TRBV9
size: NA
D: NA

CDR3: CASSLPQGAGNSPLHF
DNA: TGTGCCAGCAGCTTGCCGCAGGGGGCAGGTAATTCACCCCTCCACTTT
J: TRBJ1-6
V: TRBV5-6
size: NA
D: TRBD1

CDR3: CASGLSYEQYF
DNA: TGTGCCAGCGGGCTCTCCTACGAGCAGTACTTC
J: TRBJ2-7
V: TRBV28
size: NA
D: NA

CDR3: CASSPAGPDTEAFF
DNA: TGTGCCAGCAGCCCGGCGGGCCCGGACACTGAAGCTTTCTTT
J: TRBJ1-1
V: TRBV7-2
size: NA
D: NA

CDR3: CASSAMTGMNTEAFF
DNA: TGTGCCAGCAGCGCGATGACAGGGATGAACACTGAAGCTTTCTTT
J: TRBJ1-1
V: TRBV5-4
size: NA
D: TRBD1

CDR3: CASSGGRYNEQFF
DNA: TGTGCCAGCAGTGGTGGACGTTACAATGAGCAGTTCTTC
J: TRBJ2-1
V: TRBV28
size: NA
D: NA

CDR3: CASRKFGTGDTGELFF
DNA: TGTGCCAGCAGGAAATTCGGGACAGGGGACACCGGGGAGCTGTTTTTT
J: TRBJ2-2
V: TRBV28
size: NA
D: TRBD1

CDR3: CASSTYGSGETQYF
DNA: TGTGCCAGCAGCACCTATGGCAGCGGAGAGACCCAGTACTTC
J: TRBJ2-5
V: TRBV5-6
size: NA
D: NA

CDR3: CASSPGQGRYNSPLHF
DNA: TGCGCCAGCAGCCCAGGACAGGGGCGGTATAATTCACCCCTCCACTTT
J: TRBJ1-6
V: TRBV5-1
size: NA
D: TRBD1

CDR3: CAISEFAGGGRETQYF
DNA: TGTGCCATCAGTGAGTTCGCGGGAGGAGGGCGGGAGACCCAGTACTTC
J: TRBJ2-5
V: TRBV10-3
size: NA
D: TRBD2

CDR3: CASSLAYRGRGYTF
DNA: TGTGCCAGCAGCTTGGCATACAGGGGTCGGGGCTACACCTTC
J: TRBJ1-2
V: TRBV5-4
size: NA
D: TRBD1

CDR3: CASSVADRIYNEQFF
DNA: TGTGCCAGCAGCGTAGCGGACCGAATCTACAATGAGCAGTTCTTC
J: TRBJ2-1
V: TRBV9
size: NA
D: NA

CDR3: CSVSQGNTEAFF
DNA: TGCAGCGTTTCCCAGGGAAACACTGAAGCTTTCTTT
J: TRBJ1-1
V: TRBV29-1
size: NA
D: NA

CDR3: CASSFSGQGAYNEQFF
DNA: TGCGCCAGCAGCTTTTCGGGACAGGGGGCTTACAATGAGCAGTTCTTC
J: TRBJ2-1
V: TRBV5-1
size: NA
D: TRBD1

CDR3: CASRGAPGDTQYF
DNA: TGTGCCAGTAGGGGGGCCCCGGGAGATACGCAGTATTTT
J: TRBJ2-3
V: TRBV19
size: NA
D: NA

CDR3: CASTADGLNYGYTF
DNA: TGTGCCAGTACCGCGGACGGACTTAACTATGGCTACACCTTC
J: TRBJ1-2
V: TRBV19
size: NA
D: NA

CDR3: CASRKGPGLETQYF
DNA: TGTGCCAGCAGGAAAGGACCGGGACTCGAGACCCAGTACTTC
J: TRBJ2-5
V: TRBV28
size: NA
D: NA

CDR3: CASSLSFWRVSSYEQYF
DNA: TGTGCCAGCAGCTTAAGTTTTTGGCGGGTCTCCTCCTACGAGCAGTACTTC
J: TRBJ2-7
V: TRBV7-2
size: NA
D: NA

CDR3: CASSFPTGPRGYTF
DNA: TGTGCCAGCAGTTTTCCTACAGGGCCTCGGGGCTACACCTTC
J: TRBJ1-2
V: TRBV5-6
size: NA
D: NA

CDR3: CASSRDYEQYF
DNA: TGTGCCAGCTCACGGGACTACGAGCAGTACTTC
J: TRBJ2-7
V: TRBV18
size: NA
D: NA

CDR3: CASSLEVSGTTQYF
DNA: TGTGCCAGCAGCTTAGAGGTATCGGGCACGACGCAGTATTTT
J: TRBJ2-3
V: TRBV11-1
size: few
D: NA

CDR3: CAISEPYGRLGEAFF
DNA: TGTGCCATCAGTGAACCTTACGGACGGCTGGGCGAAGCTTTCTTT
J: TRBJ1-1
V: TRBV10-3
size: NA
D: NA

CDR3: CASSTTTGTEGEQYF
DNA: TGTGCCAGCAGTACGACGACAGGCACGGAAGGCGAGCAGTACTTC
J: TRBJ2-7
V: TRBV6-5
size: NA
D: NA

CDR3: CASRTGTAGSPLHF
DNA: TGTGCCAGCAGAACCGGGACAGCAGGTTCACCCCTCCACTTT
J: TRBJ1-6
V: TRBV28
size: few
D: TRBD1

CDR3: CASTNAGGEQPQHF
DNA: TGCGCCAGCACGAACGCCGGGGGGGAACAGCCCCAGCATTTT
J: TRBJ1-5
V: TRBV10-2
size: NA
D: NA

CDR3: CASSLTGGDTGELFF
DNA: TGCGCCAGCAGCTTGACAGGGGGGGACACCGGGGAGCTGTTTTTT
J: TRBJ2-2
V: TRBV10-2
size: NA
D: TRBD1

CDR3: CASSLRQALHSPLHF
DNA: TGTGCCAGCAGCTTGAGACAGGCACTTCATTCACCCCTCCACTTT
J: TRBJ1-6
V: TRBV7-6
size: NA
D: NA

CDR3: CASSQGTADNQPQHF
DNA: TGCGCCAGCAGCCAGGGGACAGCAGACAATCAGCCCCAGCATTTT
J: TRBJ1-5
V: TRBV5-1
size: NA
D: TRBD1

CDR3: CASRAWGNTEAFF
DNA: TGTGCCAGTAGAGCTTGGGGAAACACTGAAGCTTTCTTT
J: TRBJ1-1
V: TRBV19
size: few
D: NA

CDR3: CASSFHPVKQAYNSPLHF
DNA: TGTGCCAGCAGTTTTCATCCCGTCAAACAGGCTTATAATTCACCCCTCCACTTT
J: TRBJ1-6
V: TRBV28
size: NA
D: NA

CDR3: CASSQEYTPSGANVLTF
DNA: TGTGCCAGCAGCCAAGAATACACTCCCTCTGGGGCCAACGTCCTGACTTTC
J: TRBJ2-6
V: TRBV14
size: once
D: NA

CDR3: CASSESGTLRSSFF
DNA: TGTGCCAGCAGTGAATCCGGGACCCTTCGATCATCTTTCTTT
J: TRBJ1-1
V: TRBV6-1
size: NA
D: NA

CDR3: CSVEVSGNEQFF
DNA: TGCAGCGTTGAAGTTTCCGGGAATGAGCAGTTCTTC
J: TRBJ2-1
V: TRBV29-1
size: NA
D: NA

CDR3: CASSSQGHNEQFF
DNA: TGTGCCAGCAGTTCACAGGGCCACAATGAGCAGTTCTTC
J: TRBJ2-1
V: TRBV5-6
size: NA
D: NA

CDR3: CASSAGSGSYNEQFF
DNA: TGTGCCAGCAGTGCGGGCAGTGGCTCCTACAATGAGCAGTTCTTC
J: TRBJ2-1
V: TRBV6-4
size: NA
D: NA

CDR3: CASSVTQGYGYTF
DNA: TGTGCCAGCAGCGTGACACAGGGCTATGGCTACACCTTC
J: TRBJ1-2
V: TRBV5-8
size: NA
D: NA

CDR3: CASSLSRTINTGELFF
DNA: TGCGCCAGCAGCTTGTCCCGGACAATCAACACCGGGGAGCTGTTTTTT
J: TRBJ2-2
V: TRBV5-1
size: NA
D: NA

CDR3: CASSPLIGAATYEQYF
DNA: TGTGCCAGCAGCCCACTGATTGGGGCAGCTACCTACGAGCAGTACTTC
J: TRBJ2-7
V: TRBV6-6
size: once
D: NA

CDR3: CASSLAGQKGNTIYF
DNA: TGTGCCAGCAGCTTAGCGGGACAGAAAGGAAACACCATATATTTT
J: TRBJ1-3
V: TRBV13
size: NA
D: TRBD1

CDR3: CASSYRGADTQYF
DNA: TGTGCCAGCAGCTACCGGGGGGCAGATACGCAGTATTTT
J: TRBJ2-3
V: TRBV11-3
size: NA
D: TRBD2

CDR3: CASSFGGAGEKLFF
DNA: TGTGCCAGCAGCTTTGGGGGCGCGGGTGAAAAACTGTTTTTT
J: TRBJ1-4
V: TRBV5-6
size: NA
D: NA